Listed below are T cell receptor beta chains from one sample, sequenced in a study of siplizumab effects on memory and regulatory T cells. The method was immunoSEQ multiplex PCR; TCRdb's version includes in-frame clones alone and lacks a portion of them. This repertoire shows more than 95,000 clones, nearly 95% found once; its top ten account for approximately 0.6%. The sequenced sample was Tregs sorted from blood. The receptors originated from a human donor in good health. Both conserved end residues are trimmed from each CDR3. Fields, in order: V gene, D gene, CDR3 length, CDR3 protein. The D gene is left open where the match is weak.

>TRBV29-1|TRBD1|14
SVERQGGATKNIQY
>TRBV7-2|TRBD1|11
ASSTQGYETQY
>TRBV6-1|-|13
ASSEGVGVVYEQY
>TRBV7-7|TRBD2|11
ASSSIRGGEQY
>TRBV19|-|10
ASGTGTGGYT
>TRBV29-1|TRBD1|9
SAGQVLEQF
>TRBV4-1|-|12
ASSHGQTNSPLH
>TRBV5-6|-|14
ASSWRGGRANYEQY
>TRBV18|-|15
ASSPGRGRGSSYEQY
>TRBV19|TRBD2|13
ASSSPSGASDEQY
>TRBV13|-|10
ASQGRYQPQH
>TRBV10-3|-|11
AIRGVDDEPQH
>TRBV30|-|13
AWSVNPGRGEKLF
>TRBV18|TRBD2|12
ASSRLAEPYEQY
>TRBV13|TRBD1|14
ASSLGGQGTNYGYT
>TRBV7-9|TRBD1|13
ASNPSGTGGNEQF
>TRBV5-1|-|12
ASSGYEKSYEQY
>TRBV5-4|TRBD2|13
ASSLERGTGGELF
>TRBV19|TRBD2|14
ASSIAGTSGADTQY
>TRBV18|-|10
ASSPRRHEQY
>TRBV5-6|TRBD1|12
ASSLTGVTDTQY
>TRBV2|TRBD2|13
ASSGAGGPYNEQF
>TRBV2|-|13
ASNARAGARQPQH
>TRBV5-5|-|16
ASSRTGGGTSGATGQY
>TRBV6-1|-|13
ASTLMQGIQETQY
>TRBV9|-|14
ASSLRQTHSGNTIY
>TRBV11-1|-|10
ASSLAWREQF
>TRBV15|TRBD1|11
ATSRETGFEQY
>TRBV7-2|-|11
ASSFAGNTEAF
>TRBV4-1|-|9
ASSNQETQY
>TRBV5-1|TRBD2|14
ASRRRTSGDTDTQY
>TRBV7-2|-|13
ASSLESGPYNEQF
>TRBV4-2|-|11
ASSQEPRNEQY
>TRBV5-5|TRBD1|15
ASSFPHPTGANYGYT
>TRBV9|-|18
ASSVVDYSRTGRDTGELF